Listed below are T cell receptor beta chains from one sample, sequenced in a study of graft-versus-host responses after intestinal transplantation. Profiling relied on immunoSEQ multiplex PCR, and the TCRdb table lists in-frame clones only, not all of them. The data contain around 15,000 clones, 80% of them singletons. The material was ileum tissue, obtained about 100 days after intestinal transplant. These receptors were collected from a human patient who received an intestinal transplant, so some T cells may come from the graft donor. Both conserved end residues are part of each CDR3. D genes are given only for firm matches. Clone size is given for some rows only: seen once, a few or many times, or a class if the clone is expanded.

CASSFTQNTGELFF TGTGCCAGCAGTTTCACACAGAACACCGGGGAGCTGTTTTTT - TRBJ2-2 TRBV28 - 14
CASSTGRTHSNQPQHF TGTGCCAGCAGCACCGGCAGGACCCATAGCAATCAGCCCCAGCATTTT - TRBJ1-5 TRBV7-8 - 16
CASSDGGSQFYEQYF TGCGCCAGCAGTGATGGAGGGTCCCAATTTTACGAGCAGTACTTC - TRBJ2-7 TRBV10-1 - 15
CASSLDPNTEAFF TGTGCCAGCAGCTTAGACCCGAACACTGAAGCTTTCTTT - TRBJ1-1 TRBV7-4 - 13
CASTDTYEQYF TGTGCCAGCACCGACACCTACGAGCAGTACTTC - TRBJ2-7 TRBV28 - 11
CAWNDPHRGETQYF TGTGCCTGGAATGACCCCCATCGCGGAGAGACCCAGTACTTC - TRBJ2-5 TRBV30 - 14
CASSALTSGRYEQYF TGTGCCAGCAGTGCCCTTACTAGCGGGAGATACGAGCAGTACTTC TRBD2 TRBJ2-7 TRBV28 - 15
CASRTPGGRETQYF TGTGCCAGCAGGACCCCAGGGGGCCGAGAGACCCAGTACTTC TRBD1 TRBJ2-5 TRBV6-1 once 14
CASSEGSGSGEQYF TGCGCCAGCAGTGAGGGAAGCGGGAGTGGCGAGCAGTACTTC TRBD2 TRBJ2-7 TRBV10-1 - 14
CASSSRDSGQPQHF TGTGCCAGCAGTTCCAGGGATTCGGGGCAGCCCCAGCATTTT - TRBJ1-5 TRBV6-5 few 14
CASSPRTASYEQYF TGCGCCAGCAGCCCCCGGACAGCCTCCTACGAGCAGTACTTC - TRBJ2-7 TRBV5-1 few 14
CASSLLWGSSYEQYF TGCGCCAGCAGCTTGTTATGGGGGAGCTCCTACGAGCAGTACTTC - TRBJ2-7 TRBV5-1 - 15
CAWGGGAGTDQPQHF TGTGCCTGGGGGGGAGGGGCAGGTACCGATCAGCCCCAGCATTTT - TRBJ1-5 TRBV30 few 15
CASSYSQYREETQYF TGTGCCAGCAGTTACTCCCAGTACCGCGAAGAGACCCAGTACTTC - TRBJ2-5 TRBV6-5 - 15